A selection of T cell receptor beta chains follows, all from one sample in a study of T-cell reconstitution after alpha-beta-depleted transplantation in children. MiXCR, run by TCRdb on the PCR reads, gives a single entry per CDR3 protein. In the table there are hundreds of thousands of distinct CDR3 sequences, under 15% of which are singletons. Sequenced here: PBMCs, sampled before TCRalphabeta/CD19-depleted stem cell transplant. These TCRs come from a girl aged 2 to 9 with congenital amegakaryocytic thrombocytopenia, due to receive a stem cell transplant. CDR3s include the opening cysteine and the closing phenylalanine or tryptophan.

TRBJ2-2 | TRBV15 | 14 | CATSRVVEAGELFF
TRBJ2-7 | TRBV10-3 | 15 | CAISEVRGRGGEQYF
TRBJ2-5 | TRBV10-3 | 13 | CAISREAQETQYF
TRBJ1-1 | TRBV9 | 14 | CASSVGNRVAEAFF
TRBJ2-7 | TRBV5-1 | 14 | CASSLGADLYEQYF
TRBJ2-5 | TRBV2 | 15 | CASSEGLAGRETQYF
TRBJ2-5 | TRBV12-3/TRBV12-4 | 13 | CASSFVGGETQYF
TRBJ2-2 | TRBV12-3/TRBV12-4 | 18 | CASSPRGLAGGDTGELFF
TRBJ2-7 | TRBV14 | 14 | CASSHRGRNYEQYF
TRBJ2-5 | TRBV20-1 | 14 | CSANPGLAQETQYF
TRBJ2-5 | TRBV28 | 17 | CASSFPLLAGDQETQYF
TRBJ2-1 | TRBV7-9 | 14 | CASSFILAGNEQFF
TRBJ1-2 | TRBV14 | 13 | CASSQYLGYGYTF
TRBJ1-1 | TRBV20-1 | 14 | CSAQLTGGVTEAFF
TRBJ1-3 | TRBV5-1 | 13 | CASSQDSGNTVYF
TRBJ1-2 | TRBV5-5 | 13 | CASSRMDSDRYTF
TRBJ2-3 | TRBV28 | 15 | CASSWWGPGTDTQYF
TRBJ2-2 | TRBV20-1 | 16 | CSAGAPGLAPTGELFF
TRBJ2-7 | TRBV4-2 | 15 | CASSQVFESGYEQYF
TRBJ2-3 | TRBV6-6 | 13 | CASTVTLAKDVYF
TRBJ2-2 | TRBV5-1 | 15 | CASSQTGPDPGELFF
TRBJ2-7 | TRBV6-1 | 14 | CASSADSLPYEQYF